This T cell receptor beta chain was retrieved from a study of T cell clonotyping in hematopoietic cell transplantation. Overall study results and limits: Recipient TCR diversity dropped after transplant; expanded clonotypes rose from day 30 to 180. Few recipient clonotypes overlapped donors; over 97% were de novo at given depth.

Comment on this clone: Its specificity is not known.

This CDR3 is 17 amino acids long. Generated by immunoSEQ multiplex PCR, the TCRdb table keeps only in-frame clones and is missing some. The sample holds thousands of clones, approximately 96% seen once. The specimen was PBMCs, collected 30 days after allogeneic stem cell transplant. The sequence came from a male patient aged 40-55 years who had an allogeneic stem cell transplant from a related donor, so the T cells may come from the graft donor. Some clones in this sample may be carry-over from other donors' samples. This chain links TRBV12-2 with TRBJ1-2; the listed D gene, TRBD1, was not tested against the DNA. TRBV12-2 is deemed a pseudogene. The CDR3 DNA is TGTGCAAGTCGCTTAGGCCCAACGTGGTACAGGAACAATGGCTACACCTTC. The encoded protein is CASRLGPTWYRNNGYTF.